The 32 T cell receptor beta chains reported below all come from one sample, sequenced in a study of spatial heterogeneity in lung cancer. TCRdb recomputed calls from the 5' RACE reads with MiXCR, one row per CDR3 protein. The repertoire consists of around 11,000 distinct CDR3 sequences, with less than 25% occurring once and the leading ten covering 30% to 40%. Regarding time point: sample taken at primary tumor resection. Sequencing covered unsorted whole RNA taken from tumor, nontumor lung or frozen PBMC. Sequences were derived from PBMCs, sampled at surgery. The receptor source for this set is a female donor with early-stage non-small cell lung cancer.

By its share, this clonotype is medium-sized. The germline gene is not matched at one end of the junction; a read error may be the cause. The rearrangement joins TRBV29-1 to TRBJ2-5; D call uncertain. The germline gives CDR1 SQVTM, CDR2 ANQGSEA. The CDR3 spans 8 residues. The CDR3 here is CSVEDRDF. CDR3 in DNA: TGCAGCGTTGAAGATAGGGACTTC. Variable domain in full (rest from reference TRBV29-1 and TRBJ2-5): SAVISQKPSRDICQRGTSLTIQCQVDSQVTMMFWYRQQPGQSLTLIATANQGSEATYESGFVIDKFPISRPNLTFSTLTVSNMSPEDSSIYLCSVEDRDFGPGTRLLVL.

By share of the sample, this clonotype is medium-sized (0.01 to 0.1%). The chain combines TRBV6-2 or TRBV6-3 with TRBJ1-5, with a possible D match to TRBD1 (5 bases). With 0 bases removed from V and 4 bases from J, the gap between germline ends came to 10 bases. This CDR3 has 15 amino acids. Per germline, CDR1 MNHEY and CDR2 SVGEGT. DNA for the CDR3: TGTGCCAGCAGTTACTCGCCGGGGGGTAATCAGCCCCAGCATTTT. Amino acid sequence: CASSYSPGGNQPQHF.

Judged by abundance, this clonotype is medium-sized. The V call is TRBV14, the J call TRBJ2-1; tentative D call: TRBD2 (6 bases). Germline CDR1 SGHDN, CDR2 FVKESK. This CDR3 region has 17 residues. Trimming left V 4 bases short and J 3 bases short, with 19 bases between. The chain's CDR3 is CASSPLLGGTFYNEQFF. CDR3 coding DNA: TGTGCCAGCAGCCCTCTATTGGGCGGGACCTTCTACAATGAGCAGTTCTTC.

V usage is TRBV5-8 and J usage is TRBJ1-1, with D tentatively TRBD1 (6 bases). The germline V gene has CDR1 SGHTS and CDR2 YDEGEE. Trimming took off 1 base at V and 4 bases at J, with 11 bases between the two ends. The CDR3 consists of 14 residues. This chain's CDR3 is CASSLSTGRTEAFF. In nucleotides, the CDR3 is TGTGCCAGCAGCTTGTCGACAGGCCGCACTGAAGCTTTCTTT.

This chain uses TRBV11-2 with TRBJ2-1; D might be TRBD2 (5 bases). Germline V CDR1 and CDR2: SGHAT, FQNNGV. There are 13 residues in the CDR3. Trimming left V 1 base short and J 8 bases short, with 9 bases between. Here the CDR3 reads CASSLGLSDEQFF. As DNA, the CDR3 is TGTGCCAGCAGCTTAGGACTATCCGATGAGCAGTTCTTC.

This chain connects TRBV19 to TRBJ2-2, with no clear D. CDR3 length equals 12 residues. Germline values: CDR1 LNHDA, CDR2 SQIVND (reference sequence). Trimming shortened V by 9 bases and J by 0 bases, and 5 bases separated the two germline ends. CDR3 loop: CASRTNTGELFF. The DNA for the CDR3 is TGTGCCAGCCGAACGAACACCGGGGAGCTGTTTTTT.

The CDR3 DNA reads as TGTGCCAGCAGTTCTGTGTCTAGCGCGATCGGGAATGAGCAGTTCTTC. As protein: CASSSVSSAIGNEQFF. This chain connects TRBV6-5 to TRBJ2-1; maybe TRBD2 (6 bases). V lost 4 bases to trimming and J lost 7 bases, with 20 bases between them. Germline values: CDR1 MNHEY, CDR2 SVGAGI. The CDR3 is 16 residues long.

By share, this clonotype ranks as medium-sized (0.01 to 0.1%). In DNA form, the CDR3 reads TGTGCCAGCGCCAGGGGGGACGACTACAATGAGCAGTTCTTC. This sequence encodes CASARGDDYNEQFF. This chain connects TRBV6-2 or TRBV6-3 to TRBJ2-1; TRBD1 is a possible D gene (7 bases). The germline V and J ends were trimmed by 8 bases and 3 bases, with 14 bases remaining between them. Germline CDR1 reads MNHEY; CDR2 reads SVGEGT. The CDR3 is 14 residues long.

CDR3 bases: TGTGCCAGCAGGGACAGGGGTCTGCCTGGAAACACCATATATTTT. It encodes CASRDRGLPGNTIYF. The chain recombines TRBV6-1 with TRBJ1-3; TRBD1 agrees at 9 bases. The CDR3 is 15 amino acids. Trimming cost V 6 bases and J 2 bases; bases outside gene matches: 5. Germline V gives CDR1 MNHNS, CDR2 SASEGT.

This clonotype was counted many times. The V call is TRBV10-3, the J call TRBJ1-1, with 8 nucleotides matching TRBD1. The ends lost 6 bases at V and 1 base at J; junction bases unmatched: 1. The CDR3 is 13 residues long. Per germline, CDR1 ENHRY and CDR2 SYGVKD. The CDR3 nucleotides read TGTGCCATCAGAGGACAGGGGAACACTGAAGCTTTCTTT. It translates to CAIRGQGNTEAFF.

In this sample, this clonotype is medium-sized (0.01 to 0.1%). The J gene is TRBJ2-1, the V gene TRBV3-1; TRBD2 aligns across 14 bases. V trimming: 2 bases; J trimming: 0 bases; junction bases outside the gene matches: 12. Germline loops: CDR1 LGHDT, CDR2 YNNKEL (reference sequence). This CDR3 spans 21 amino acids. The CDR3 reads CASSQQPLGLAGGSSYNEQFF. In DNA, the CDR3 is TGTGCCAGCAGCCAACAGCCTTTAGGACTAGCGGGAGGAAGCTCCTACAATGAGCAGTTCTTC.

This clonotype was observed many times. The genes are TRBV5-1 and TRBJ2-1; D tentatively reads TRBD1 or TRBD2 (5 bases each). Trimming took 4 bases from V and 4 from J, leaving 9 bases between them. Germline CDR1 SGHRS, CDR2 YFSETQ. This CDR3 region has 13 residues. CDR3 in DNA: TGCGCCAGCAGCAGGGACGGGTACAATGAGCAGTTCTTC. Translation gives CASSRDGYNEQFF.

The chain recombines TRBV3-1 with TRBJ1-2, with D tentatively TRBD1 (5 bases). Germline V lookup: CDR1 LGHDT, CDR2 YNNKEL (reference sequence). The germline V and J ends were trimmed by 6 bases and 8 bases, with 13 bases remaining between them. The CDR3 consists of 12 residues. The CDR3: CASRHGGSGYTF. For the CDR3, the DNA is TGTGCCAGCAGGCATGGGGGTTCCGGCTACACCTTC. The complete variable domain, with remaining parts taken from reference TRBV3-1 and TRBJ1-2, reads DTAVSQTPKYLVTQMGNDKSIKCEQNLGHDTMYWYKQDSKKFLKIMFSYNNKELIINETVPNRFSPKSPDKAHLNLHINSLELGDSAVYFCASRHGGSGYTFGSGTRLTVV.

This clonotype is categorized as medium-sized. The chain has TRBV6-5 and TRBJ1-5; D may be TRBD1 (6 bases). This CDR3 comprises 14 residues. V lost 6 bases and J 5 bases, leaving 14 bases between the germline ends. Germline loops: CDR1 MNHEY, CDR2 SVGAGI. The CDR3 DNA follows: TGTGCCAGCAGCACAGGGCGCGTTGATCAGCCCCAGCATTTT. Translating it yields CASSTGRVDQPQHF.

This CDR3 is CASREQGAGYGYTF. The CDR3 coding sequence is TGTGCCAGCCGAGAACAGGGGGCTGGTTATGGCTACACCTTC. V gene TRBV27 combines with J gene TRBJ1-2, with 9 bases identical to TRBD1. Looked up from germline, CDR1 is MNHEY and CDR2 is SMNVEV (reference sequence). V shed 8 bases and J 5 bases; nucleotides not matched to a gene: 9. This CDR3 has 14 residues.

The rearrangement uses TRBV28 and TRBJ1-5; D is ambiguous. V was shortened by 3 bases and J by 0 bases, with 9 bases between the two germline ends. The CDR3 length is 15 residues. CDR1 is MDHEN and CDR2 is SYDVKM in the germline V gene. CDR3 sequence reads: CASSLAAHSNQPQHF. In DNA, the CDR3 is TGTGCCAGCAGTTTGGCAGCTCATAGCAATCAGCCCCAGCATTTT.

This clonotype was counted only a few times. DNA of the CDR3: TGTGCCAGCAGCCCTGGGGGCCAAAACATTCAGTACTTC. The encoded protein is CASSPGGQNIQYF. This sequence joins TRBV12-3 or TRBV12-4 and TRBJ2-4; tentative D call: TRBD1 (6 bases). Trimming cost V 6 bases and J 5 bases, with 11 bases left between them. This CDR3 is built from 13 residues.

The J gene is TRBJ2-5, the V gene TRBV19; 10 bases align to TRBD2. V was pared by 3 bases and J by 4 bases, with 5 bases of the junction left unmatched. Germline V lookup: CDR1 LNHDA, CDR2 SQIVND (reference sequence). The CDR3 has 15 amino acids. The CDR3 region has the DNA TGTGCCAGTAGTATTCTAGCGGGAGTAGGAGAGACCCAGTACTTC. Protein: CASSILAGVGETQYF.

The J gene is TRBJ1-1, the V gene TRBV29-1, with D possibly matching TRBD1 (5 bases). Germline assignment: CDR1 SQVTM and CDR2 ANQGSEA. Trimming removed 4 bases from V and 2 bases from J, with 11 bases in between. This CDR3 region has 13 residues. CDR3 residues: CSVGLQVNTEAFF. CDR3 nucleotide sequence: TGCAGCGTTGGATTACAGGTCAACACTGAAGCTTTCTTT.

J is TRBJ1-6 and V is TRBV4-3, with TRBD1 matching over 7 bases. Unmatched junction bases numbered 9, after V lost 0 bases and J lost 1 base. Germline values: CDR1 LGHNA, CDR2 YSLEER. This CDR3 has 19 residues. The CDR3 DNA reads as TGCGCCAGCAGCCAAGAGATTCTACAGGGGAGGTCCTATAATTCACCCCTCCACTTT. Its protein product is CASSQEILQGRSYNSPLHF.

The CDR3 reads CSVETYRGQPQHF. CDR3 in DNA: TGCAGCGTTGAAACCTACAGAGGGCAGCCCCAGCATTTT. This sequence joins TRBV29-1 and TRBJ1-5; D gene uncertain. Germline CDR1 and CDR2: SQVTM and ANQGSEA. The CDR3 is made up of 13 amino acids. V shed 2 bases and J shed 7 bases, with 12 bases lying between them.

This clonotype was recorded many times. The chain carries TRBV18 and TRBJ1-1; possible D gene TRBD1, 6 bases. V was trimmed by 1 base and J by 3 bases, leaving 12 bases between them. CDR3 size: 15 residues. Germline V gene sequence: CDR1 KGHSH, CDR2 LQKENI. The CDR3 nucleotides read TGTGCCAGCTCACCACGTAGGGACATGGACACTGAAGCTTTCTTT. It specifies CASSPRRDMDTEAFF.

There are a few counts of this clonotype. This chain joins TRBV7-2 and TRBJ2-4, with unresolved D. Germline loops: CDR1 SGHTA, CDR2 FQGNSA. The CDR3 totals 14 residues. The V and J ends lost 5 bases and 0 bases respectively, with 8 bases between them. CDR3 region: CASSIDTAKNIQYF. The CDR3 DNA is TGTGCCAGCAGCATAGACACAGCCAAAAACATTCAGTACTTC.

V and J are TRBV2 and TRBJ2-7; 8 nucleotides match TRBD2. The CDR3 is 13 residues long. The trim removed 7 bases at V and 6 bases at J, leaving 8 bases unmatched. CDR1 and CDR2 from the germline V gene are SNHLY and FYNNEI. CDR3 amino acids: CASNTAGAAEQYF. DNA for the CDR3: TGTGCCAGCAACACAGCGGGAGCTGCCGAGCAGTACTTC. The whole variable domain, remainder taken from reference TRBV2 and TRBJ2-7, is EPEVTQTPSHQVTQMGQEVILRCVPISNHLYFYWYRQILGQKVEFLVSFYNNEISEKSEIFDDQFSVERPDGSNFTLKIRSTKLEDSAMYFCASNTAGAAEQYFGPGTRLTVT.

The chain uses TRBV9 and TRBJ2-1; a weak D match, TRBD2 (5 bases). The CDR3 is made up of 13 amino acids. Germline lookup yields CDR1 SGDLS and CDR2 YYNGEE. Trimming cost V 0 bases and J 6 bases, with 7 bases left between them. CDR3 amino acids: CASSVGAVNEQFF. For the CDR3, the DNA is TGTGCCAGCAGCGTAGGAGCGGTCAATGAGCAGTTCTTC.

This clonotype was observed a few times. The V call is TRBV6-2 or TRBV6-3, the J call TRBJ2-6, with unresolved D. Germline V gene lookup returns CDR1 MNHEY and CDR2 SVGEGT. Trimming pared 4 bases from V and 3 bases from J, leaving 7 bases between. The CDR3 spans 14 residues. CDR3 sequence reads: CASSFAFGANVLTF. The CDR3 region has the DNA TGTGCCAGCAGTTTCGCTTTTGGGGCCAACGTCCTGACTTTC.

By frequency in the sample, this clonotype is medium-sized. This chain links TRBV29-1 with TRBJ2-1, with 7 bases lining up with TRBD2. The length of the CDR3 is 15 residues. Germline CDR1 and CDR2: SQVTM and ANQGSEA. With V trimmed by 4 bases and J by 7 bases, 13 bases remained unmatched. The CDR3 reads CSVGLPGGRRNEQFF. The CDR3 region has the DNA TGCAGCGTTGGACTACCGGGAGGCCGTCGGAATGAGCAGTTCTTC.

The chain uses TRBV11-2 and TRBJ1-1, with D unresolved. Trimming removed 3 bases from V and 4 bases from J, with 12 bases in between. Germline values: CDR1 SGHAT, CDR2 FQNNGV. The CDR3 loop spans 14 amino acids. The CDR3 DNA sequence: TGTGCCAGCAGCTTTGGCAGGTTAGGCACTGAAGCTTTCTTT. It encodes CASSFGRLGTEAFF.

By sample share, this clonotype is hyperexpanded. The chain is built from TRBV19 and TRBJ1-4, with D possibly matching TRBD1 (5 bases). This CDR3 contains 13 residues. Germline values: CDR1 LNHDA, CDR2 SQIVND (reference sequence). The ends were cut back, 9 bases at V and 8 bases at J, with 16 bases in the middle. CDR3 sequence (DNA): TGTGCCAGAACCCCCCACCGGGGCGAAAAACTGTTTTTT. Its protein is CARTPHRGEKLFF.

This clonotype was seen a few times. The chain links TRBV18 to TRBJ1-6; the D gene is possibly TRBD1 (6 bases). Germline CDR1 is KGHSH and CDR2 is LQKENI. The V end was cut by 5 bases, the J end by 6 bases, with 20 bases between. The length of the CDR3 is 17 residues. This chain's CDR3 is CASSMSGQKFGNSPLHF. DNA for the CDR3: TGTGCCAGCTCAATGTCCGGACAGAAGTTCGGTAATTCACCCCTCCACTTT.

Comment on this clonotype: An end of the junction does not agree with germline; a read error may underlie this. The chain links TRBV27 to TRBJ2-7, with 7 positions matching TRBD2. Germline CDR1 MNHEY, CDR2 SMNVEV (reference sequence). This CDR3 is built from 16 residues. The CDR3 sequence is CASSLSSAGPAYEQYF. The CDR3 nucleotides are TGTGCCAGCAGTCTATCCTCAGCGGGACCAGCCTACGAGCAGTACTTC.

The chain's CDR3 is CASRTENYGYTF. The CDR3 DNA is TGTGCCAGCCGAACAGAGAACTATGGCTACACCTTC. This chain uses TRBV6-6 with TRBJ1-2; D is unresolved. With 8 bases removed from V and 2 bases from J, the gap between germline ends came to 9 bases. CDR3 length equals 12 residues. CDR1 is MNHNY and CDR2 is SVGAGI in the germline V gene (reference sequence).